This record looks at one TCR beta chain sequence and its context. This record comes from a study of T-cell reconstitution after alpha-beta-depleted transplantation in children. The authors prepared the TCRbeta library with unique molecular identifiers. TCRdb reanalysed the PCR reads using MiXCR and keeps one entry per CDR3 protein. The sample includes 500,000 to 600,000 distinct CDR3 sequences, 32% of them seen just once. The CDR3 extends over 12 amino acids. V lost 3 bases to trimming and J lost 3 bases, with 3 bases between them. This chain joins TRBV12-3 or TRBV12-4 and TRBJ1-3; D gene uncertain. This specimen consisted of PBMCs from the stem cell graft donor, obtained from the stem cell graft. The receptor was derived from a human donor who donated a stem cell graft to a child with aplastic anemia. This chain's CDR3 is CASSFFGNTIYF. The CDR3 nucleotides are TGTGCCAGCAGTTTCTTTGGAAACACCATATATTTT.